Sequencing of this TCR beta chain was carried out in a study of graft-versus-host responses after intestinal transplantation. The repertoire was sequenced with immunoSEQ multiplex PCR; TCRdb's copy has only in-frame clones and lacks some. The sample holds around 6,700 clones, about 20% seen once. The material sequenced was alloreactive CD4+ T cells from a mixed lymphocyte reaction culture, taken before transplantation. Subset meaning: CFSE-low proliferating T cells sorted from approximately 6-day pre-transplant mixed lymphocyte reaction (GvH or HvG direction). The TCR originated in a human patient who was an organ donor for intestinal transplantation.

CDR3 bases: TGTGCCAGCAGTTTCGGTCCTGAAGCTTTCTTT. Residues: CASSFGPEAFF. The rearrangement uses TRBV6-6 and TRBJ1-1; no clear D. Germline V gene data show CDR1 as MNHNY and CDR2 as SVGAGI (reference sequence). V dropped 4 bases and J dropped 6 bases, with 6 bases sitting between them. The CDR3 is made up of 11 amino acids.